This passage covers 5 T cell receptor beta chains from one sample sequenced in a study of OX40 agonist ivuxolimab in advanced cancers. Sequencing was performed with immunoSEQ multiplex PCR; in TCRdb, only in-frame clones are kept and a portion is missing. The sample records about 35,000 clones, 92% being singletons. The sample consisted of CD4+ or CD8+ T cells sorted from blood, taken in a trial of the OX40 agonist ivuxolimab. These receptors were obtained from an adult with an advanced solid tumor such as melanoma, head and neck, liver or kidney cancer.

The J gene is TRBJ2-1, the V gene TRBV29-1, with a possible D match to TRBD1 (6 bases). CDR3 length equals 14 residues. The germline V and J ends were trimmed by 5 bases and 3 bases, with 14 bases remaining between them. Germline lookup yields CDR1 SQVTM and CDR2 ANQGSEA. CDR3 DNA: TGCAGCGTTCTTACAGGGATCCGCTACAATGAGCAGTTCTTC. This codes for CSVLTGIRYNEQFF.

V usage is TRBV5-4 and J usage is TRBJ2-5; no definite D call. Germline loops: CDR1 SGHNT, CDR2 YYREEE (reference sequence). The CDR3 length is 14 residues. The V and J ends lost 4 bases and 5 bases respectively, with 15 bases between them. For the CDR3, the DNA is TGTGCCAGCAGCATGAAAAGCGTTCTCGAGACCCAGTACTTC. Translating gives CASSMKSVLETQYF.

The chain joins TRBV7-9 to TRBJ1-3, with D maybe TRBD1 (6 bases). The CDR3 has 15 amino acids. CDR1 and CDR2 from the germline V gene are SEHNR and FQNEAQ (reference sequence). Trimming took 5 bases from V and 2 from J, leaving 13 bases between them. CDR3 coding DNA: TGTGCCAGCAGCCCCGGGGGGGCGCCTGGAAACACCATATATTTT. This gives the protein CASSPGGAPGNTIYF.

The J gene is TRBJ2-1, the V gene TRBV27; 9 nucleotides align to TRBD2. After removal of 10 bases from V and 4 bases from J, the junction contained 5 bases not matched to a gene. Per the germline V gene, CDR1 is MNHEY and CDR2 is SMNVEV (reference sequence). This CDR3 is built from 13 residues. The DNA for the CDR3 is TGTGCCACTAGCGGGGAAGATTACAATGAGCAGTTCTTC. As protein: CATSGEDYNEQFF.

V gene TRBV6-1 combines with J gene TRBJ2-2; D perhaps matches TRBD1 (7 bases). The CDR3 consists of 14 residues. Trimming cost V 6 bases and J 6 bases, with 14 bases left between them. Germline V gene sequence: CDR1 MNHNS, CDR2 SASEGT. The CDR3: CASRMQGGAGELFF. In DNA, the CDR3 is TGTGCCAGCAGGATGCAGGGGGGCGCCGGGGAGCTGTTTTTT.